Each of the 5 T cell receptor beta chains below was sequenced from the same sample in a study of T cell responses to AZD1222 COVID-19 vaccine listed by TCRdb under 2021. Library preparation employed the immunoSEQ multiplex PCR assay. The source is immuneACCESS, and TCRdb retained only in-frame sequences with V and J called. Part of the clones is not carried over; for the studies checked, unresolved V genes explain less than half of this, and the remainder is unexplained. Across this sample there are 130,000 to 150,000 clones, with just over 90% seen only once. About 3% of the sample is held by the ten biggest clonotypes. Reading the label with the study, this specimen's time point is: baseline before first vaccination. Explained via the paper, the treatment or condition label denotes: meningococcal conjugate vaccine given as trial control. The specimen was peripheral blood, collected on day 0 of MenACWY control vaccination. The receptors come from an adult in good health.

Written as DNA, the CDR3 is TGCAGCGTTAACCACAATACCTACGAGCAGTACTTC. Translated, it gives CSVNHNTYEQYF. V and J are TRBV29-1 and TRBJ2-7; D is ambiguous. Trimming removed 5 bases at V and 2 bases at J, with 10 bases between. This CDR3 has 12 residues. CDR1 is SQVTM and CDR2 is ANQGSEA in the germline V gene.

The CDR3 loop reads CASSGSPEVTYNEQFF. The DNA of the CDR3 is TGTGCCAGCAGCGGGTCTCCGGAGGTAACCTACAATGAGCAGTTCTTC. The chain is built from TRBV5-4 and TRBJ2-1, with D possibly being TRBD2 (5 bases). Germline CDR1 and CDR2: SGHNT and YYREEE (reference sequence). This CDR3 has 16 residues. The V end was cut by 4 bases, the J end by 2 bases, with 16 bases between.

V and J are TRBV21-1 and TRBJ1-2; TRBD1, the table's D call, was not compared with the DNA. TRBV21-1 is listed as a pseudogene. This CDR3 spans 15 amino acids. DNA of the CDR3: TGTGCCAGCAGCGTGCGGGACAGGGACTGCTATGGCTACACCTTC. This translates into CASSVRDRDCYGYTF.

In this sample, this clone turned up once. The chain has TRBV27 and TRBJ2-1, with 10 bases lining up with TRBD2. This CDR3 has 16 amino acids. Germline assignment: CDR1 MNHEY and CDR2 SMNVEV (reference sequence). The J segment lost 10 bases and the V segment lost 3 bases, leaving 12 bases of the junction unmatched. Here the CDR3 reads CASSFYLSGGAYEQFF. The CDR3 nucleotides are TGTGCCAGCAGTTTCTACCTAAGCGGGGGGGCTTACGAGCAGTTCTTC.

The chain employs TRBV7-3 and TRBJ2-1, with 9 bases fitting TRBD1. The ends lost 2 bases at V and 7 bases at J; junction bases unmatched: 3. Germline CDR1 reads SGHTA; CDR2 reads FQGTGA. CDR3 size: 14 residues. The CDR3 region is CASSLGTGWNEQFF. The CDR3 coding sequence is TGTGCCAGCAGCTTAGGGACAGGGTGGAATGAGCAGTTCTTC. The entire variable domain, with the rest obtained from reference TRBV7-3 and TRBJ2-1, is as follows: GAGVSQTPSNKVTEKGKYVELRCDPISGHTALYWYRQSLGQGPEFLIYFQGTGAADDSGLPNDRFFAVRPEGSVSTLKIQRTERGDSAVYLCASSLGTGWNEQFFGPGTRLTVL.